Each of the 22 T cell receptor beta chains below was sequenced from the same sample in a study of cytomegalovirus exposure and HLA in healthy donors. The study ran its PCR with 60 Vbeta and 13 Jbeta primers. Profiling relied on immunoSEQ multiplex PCR, and the TCRdb table lists in-frame clones only, not all of them. Of 100,000 to 150,000 clones listed, roughly four fifths were seen once; the top ten hold under 2%. Sequencing used PBMCs. Every receptor here comes from a man aged 18-30 years in good health and CMV-seronegative.

V usage is TRBV21-1 and J usage is TRBJ2-7; the D call in the table, TRBD2, was not verified against the DNA. TRBV21-1 is a recognized pseudogene. There are 17 residues in the CDR3. The CDR3 reads CASSPFRDGRGWEEQYF. The CDR3 nucleotides are TGTGCCAGCAGCCCGTTTAGGGACGGCCGGGGGTGGGAGGAGCAGTACTTC.

The rearrangement links TRBV7-6 to TRBJ2-7; D is possibly TRBD2 (6 bases). This CDR3 has 14 residues. Deletions cut 4 bases from V and 5 bases from J, with 15 bases between. Germline V lookup: CDR1 SGHVS, CDR2 FNYEAQ. DNA for the CDR3: TGTGCCAGCAGCTCCCGGGGCGGGGTTAACGAGCAGTACTTC. Protein: CASSSRGGVNEQYF.

J is TRBJ1-5 and V is TRBV4-1; no reliable D call. Looked up from germline, CDR1 is MGHRA and CDR2 is YSYEKL. The V end was cut by 0 bases, the J end by 7 bases, with 13 bases between. CDR3 length: 15 amino acids. Here the CDR3 reads CASSQDQEVYQPQHF. CDR3 nucleotides: TGCGCCAGCAGCCAAGATCAGGAAGTCTACCAGCCCCAGCATTTT.

As to this clone: Mismatch with germline at one junction end may stem from a read error. V gene TRBV7-9 combines with J gene TRBJ2-1; 12 bases map to TRBD2. This CDR3 is built from 16 residues. Germline V gene lookup returns CDR1 SEHNR and CDR2 FQNEAQ (reference sequence). CDR3 in amino acids: CSSSSTLAGGENEQFF. CDR3 nucleotide sequence: TGTTCCAGCAGCTCAACACTAGCGGGGGGTGAGAATGAGCAGTTCTTC. Filled out from reference TRBV7-9 and TRBJ2-1, the complete variable domain reads DTGVSQNPRHKITKRGQNVTFRCDPISEHNRLYWYRQTLGQGPEFLTYFQNEAQLEKSRLLSDRFSAERPKGSFSTLEIQRTEQGDSAMYLCSSSSTLAGGENEQFFGPGTRLTVL.

This clone showed up just a few times. V gene TRBV11-2 combines with J gene TRBJ1-5, with D unresolved. Germline V gene lookup returns CDR1 SGHAT and CDR2 FQNNGV. This CDR3 region has 13 residues. CDR3 sequence (DNA): TGTACAACGGGTCTAAATTGCAATCAGCCCCAGCATTTT. Translated: CTTGLNCNQPQHF.

The chain couples TRBV6-6 to TRBJ2-1; TRBD2 agrees at 13 bases. From germline, CDR1 is MNHNY and CDR2 SVGAGI (reference sequence). Unmatched junction bases numbered 1, after V lost 2 bases and J lost 3 bases. The length of the CDR3 is 16 residues. This CDR3 is CASSYGLAGDYNEQFF. The CDR3 DNA reads TGTGCCAGCAGTTACGGACTAGCGGGGGACTACAATGAGCAGTTCTTC.

The J gene is TRBJ2-2, the V gene TRBV5-1; 7 nucleotides align to TRBD1. The CDR3 consists of 16 residues. The germline CDR1 and CDR2 sequences are SGHRS and YFSETQ. J lost 4 bases, V lost 4 bases, and 10 bases had no gene match. The CDR3 loop reads CASSADPQGTTGELFF. CDR3 coding DNA: TGCGCCAGCAGCGCCGACCCACAGGGGACCACCGGGGAGCTGTTTTTT.

V gene TRBV27 combines with J gene TRBJ1-4; TRBD1 might be the D (6 bases). Germline CDR1 and CDR2: MNHEY and SMNVEV (reference sequence). V was trimmed by 7 bases and J by 5 bases, leaving 11 bases between them. This CDR3 is built from 13 residues. For the CDR3, the DNA is TGTGCCAGCAAGGCAACAGGGAATGAAAAACTGTTTTTT. Its translation is CASKATGNEKLFF.

This chain links TRBV2 with TRBJ1-4; the D is unclear. This CDR3 is 15 amino acids long. The germline V gene encodes CDR1 SNHLY and CDR2 FYNNEI. The V end lost 7 bases, the J end lost 1 base, and 13 bases lay between the germline ends. In DNA form, the CDR3 reads TGTGCCAGCACCCCACGAAAGCAAACTAATGAAAAACTGTTTTTT. It is translated as CASTPRKQTNEKLFF.

CDR3 sequence: CASSLGARGPANYGYTF. In DNA, the CDR3 is TGTGCCAGCAGCTTAGGTGCCAGGGGCCCCGCTAACTATGGCTACACCTTC. The chain employs TRBV7-2 and TRBJ1-2; D possibly corresponds to TRBD1 (6 bases). Germline V gene sequence: CDR1 SGHTA, CDR2 FQGNSA. The CDR3 length is 17 residues. Trimming took 1 base from V and 0 from J, leaving 15 bases between them.

The CDR3 nucleotides are TGTGCCAGCGCGCAGGGAGGTCTAGGCACTGAAGCTTTCTTT. Translation: CASAQGGLGTEAFF. The V call is TRBV6-1, the J call TRBJ1-1; possibly TRBD1 for D (5 bases). CDR3 length: 14 residues. Trimming cost V 8 bases and J 4 bases, with 17 bases left between them. The germline gives CDR1 MNHNS, CDR2 SASEGT.

The J gene is TRBJ2-7, the V gene TRBV6-6; TRBD2 might be the D (5 bases). Trimming took 6 bases from V and 4 from J, leaving 10 bases between them. The CDR3 length is 12 residues. Looked up from germline, CDR1 is MNHNY and CDR2 is SVGAGI (reference sequence). DNA of the CDR3: TGTGCCAGCAGCTTAGGGAGATACGAGCAGTACTTC. This gives the protein CASSLGRYEQYF.

The chain carries TRBV27 and TRBJ1-2; 7 nucleotides align to TRBD1. The germline V gene encodes CDR1 MNHEY and CDR2 SMNVEV (reference sequence). This CDR3 spans 14 amino acids. V shed 6 bases, J shed 4 bases, and the junction held 8 bases outside the gene matches. In DNA, the CDR3 is TGTGCCAGCAGGCCTACGGGACAGCCCTATGGCTACACCTTC. This sequence encodes CASRPTGQPYGYTF.

The chain recombines TRBV4-1 with TRBJ2-5; D remains ambiguous. Trimming stripped 0 bases from V and 2 bases from J, with 10 bases between. This CDR3 has 15 amino acids. Germline CDR1 MGHRA, CDR2 YSYEKL. CDR3 coding DNA: TGCGCCAGCAGCCAAGACCAGACACTTCAAGAGACCCAGTACTTC. This gives the protein CASSQDQTLQETQYF.

The rearrangement links TRBV7-9 to TRBJ2-3; D is possibly TRBD2 (6 bases). The germline V and J ends were trimmed by 8 bases and 0 bases, with 18 bases remaining between them. CDR1 and CDR2 from the germline V gene are SEHNR and FQNEAQ (reference sequence). CDR3 size: 16 residues. CDR3 residues: CASGPDGTPSTDTQYF. CDR3 in DNA: TGTGCCAGCGGTCCGGACGGGACTCCCAGCACAGATACGCAGTATTTT.

V gene TRBV25-1 combines with J gene TRBJ1-1; maybe TRBD1 (6 bases). The CDR3 covers 14 residues. Germline CDR1 MGHDK, CDR2 SYGVNS. V was shortened by 1 base and J by 7 bases, with 13 bases between the two germline ends. CDR3 nucleotides: TGTGCCAGCAGTGAATTCTCTAGGGGGGGTGAAGCTTTCTTT. It translates to CASSEFSRGGEAFF.

V usage is TRBV9 and J usage is TRBJ1-2; no clear D gene. In germline, CDR1 is SGDLS, CDR2 YYNGEE. This CDR3 is built from 14 residues. Trimming removed 3 bases from V and 0 bases from J, with 9 bases in between. The DNA of the CDR3 is TGTGCCAGCAGCGCACAGATTTCTAACTATGGCTACACCTTC. It specifies CASSAQISNYGYTF.

This sequence joins TRBV5-1 and TRBJ1-2; 8 nucleotides agree with TRBD1. Germline CDR1 reads SGHRS; CDR2 reads YFSETQ. This CDR3 has 13 amino acids. V lost 5 bases and J lost 4; bases outside the gene matches: 4. The DNA of the CDR3 is TGCGCCAGCAGGTCAGGGGGCGGCTATGGCTACACCTTC. Protein sequence: CASRSGGGYGYTF.

This rearrangement joins TRBV7-9 to TRBJ1-2; tentative D call: TRBD1 (5 bases). V was clipped by 0 bases and J by 10 bases, with 15 bases between them. Germline values: CDR1 SEHNR, CDR2 FQNEAQ (reference sequence). This CDR3 comprises 14 residues. CDR3 DNA sequence: TGTGCCAGCAGCTTAGCGCCGCGCCAGGGTGCCTACACCTTC. Residues: CASSLAPRQGAYTF.

In its sample, this clone was seen a few times. The chain uses TRBV10-3 and TRBJ1-1, with D unresolved. V dropped 3 bases and J dropped 4 bases, with 6 bases sitting between them. Germline CDR1 is ENHRY and CDR2 is SYGVKD. This CDR3 is built from 12 residues. The CDR3 here is CAISERGTEAFF. CDR3 DNA sequence: TGTGCCATCAGTGAAAGAGGCACTGAAGCTTTCTTT.

The rearrangement joins TRBV2 to TRBJ2-7; 9 nucleotides agree with TRBD1. The CDR3 extends over 15 amino acids. V lost 5 bases to trimming and J lost 3 bases; unmatched junction nucleotides: 8. CDR1 is SNHLY and CDR2 is FYNNEI in the germline V gene. The CDR3 DNA reads as TGTGCCAGCAGTTCTACAGGGGGCACCCTCTACGAGCAGTACTTC. Its translation: CASSSTGGTLYEQYF.

Note on this clone: A read error may produce the germline difference seen at one junction end. Here the CDR3 DNA reads TGCCGGACTAGCGGAGCGGCAGATACGCAGTATTTT. It encodes CRTSGAADTQYF. The chain joins TRBV2 to TRBJ2-3; 10 bases agree with TRBD2. In germline, CDR1 is SNHLY, CDR2 FYNNEI. CDR3 length equals 12 residues.